What follows are 31 T cell receptor beta chains derived from one specimen sequenced in a study of breast tumors, draining lymph nodes, adjacent tissues. The lymph nodes were axillary draining lymph nodes from breast cancer patients. TCRdb analysed the multiplex PCR reads with MiXCR anew, one entry per CDR3 protein. The table has some 97,000 distinct CDR3 sequences, about 20% seen once; the top ten hold under 1.5%. The sample comprised axillary lymph node tissue. These TCRs come from a female donor with breast cancer. Some clones in this sample may be carry-over from other donors' samples.

This clonotype was seen at least ten times. V usage is TRBV20-1 and J usage is TRBJ2-7; 7 bases match TRBD1. CDR1 and CDR2 from the germline V gene are DFQATT and SNEGSKA (reference sequence). Trimming took 5 bases from V and 2 from J; bases not matched to a gene: 15. The CDR3 covers 16 residues. Written as DNA, the CDR3 is TGCAGTGCTCGGTTCGTGGGGGCAGGGGGTACCTACGAGCAGTACTTC. This translates into CSARFVGAGGTYEQYF.

This clonotype was recorded many times. J is TRBJ1-6 and V is TRBV11-2; TRBD1 is a possible D gene (6 bases). The V end lost 3 bases, the J end lost 10 bases, and 16 bases lay between the germline ends. This CDR3 is 15 amino acids long. CDR1 SGHAT and CDR2 FQNNGV come from the germline V gene. The CDR3 protein is CASSFERTVSSPLHF. As DNA, the CDR3 is TGTGCCAGCAGCTTTGAAAGGACAGTAAGCTCACCCCTCCACTTT.

This clonotype was seen repeatedly, ten times or more. This chain connects TRBV14 to TRBJ2-3, with 10 bases lining up with TRBD1. The CDR3 covers 14 residues. J was trimmed by 8 bases and V by 1 base; bases with no gene match: 3. The germline V gene has CDR1 SGHDN and CDR2 FVKESK. The CDR3 loop is CASSQGQGAGTQYF. In nucleotides, the CDR3 is TGTGCCAGCAGCCAAGGACAGGGGGCAGGTACGCAGTATTTT.

In this sample, this clonotype turned up many times. CDR3 nucleotides: TGCGCCAGCAGTGAGCAGAACACCGGGGAGCTGTTTTTT. Its translation is CASSEQNTGELFF. J is TRBJ2-2 and V is TRBV10-2; no firm D call. Germline V lookup: CDR1 WSHSY, CDR2 SAAADI. V dropped 2 bases and J dropped 1 base, with 2 bases sitting between them. The CDR3 spans 13 residues.

Ten or more counts support this clonotype. This rearrangement joins TRBV20-1 to TRBJ1-5; D call uncertain. The germline V gene encodes CDR1 DFQATT and CDR2 SNEGSKA (reference sequence). CDR3 size: 14 residues. The V gene lost 4 bases and the J gene lost 3 bases, with 13 bases spanning the gap. The chain's CDR3 is CSAMAGRVNQPQHF. CDR3 coding DNA: TGCAGTGCTATGGCCGGACGAGTCAATCAGCCCCAGCATTTT.

This clonotype was counted ten times or more. The chain joins TRBV5-1 to TRBJ1-2; D may be TRBD1 (6 bases). CDR1 and CDR2 (germline): SGHRS, YFSETQ. V shed 0 bases and J shed 8 bases, with 14 bases lying between them. CDR3 length: 14 amino acids. DNA for the CDR3: TGCGCCAGCAGCTTGGAGCACCAGGGGTTCGGCTACACCTTC. Its protein product is CASSLEHQGFGYTF.

J is TRBJ2-2 and V is TRBV7-3, with D perhaps matching TRBD2 (5 bases). Per germline, CDR1 SGHTA and CDR2 FQGTGA. This CDR3 comprises 17 residues. Deletions cut 2 bases from V and 1 base from J, with 14 bases between. The CDR3 loop reads CASSLGVFGGNTGELFF. As DNA, the CDR3 is TGTGCCAGCAGCTTAGGTGTTTTTGGAGGGAACACCGGGGAGCTGTTTTTT.

A word on this clonotype: A much larger clone sits a single nucleotide away, making a read error possible. The chain couples TRBV27 to TRBJ2-3; the match to TRBD2 covers 9 bases. The junction had 4 bases not matched to a gene; V was cut back by 8 bases and J by 1 base. This CDR3 spans 14 amino acids. The V gene's germline CDR1 is MNHEY and CDR2 SMNVEV (reference sequence). CDR3 DNA: TGTGCCAGCGGTTGGACTAGCGGCACAGATACGCAGTATTTT. Amino acid sequence: CASGWTSGTDTQYF.

This clonotype appeared a few times. This chain joins TRBV5-5 and TRBJ2-3, with a possible D match to TRBD1 (6 bases). CDR1 SGHKS and CDR2 YYEKEE come from the germline V gene (reference sequence). V was shortened by 0 bases and J by 6 bases, with 14 bases between the two germline ends. The CDR3 is 15 residues long. CDR3 DNA sequence: TGTGCCAGCAGCTTGGATCAGGGGTTCTTCGATACGCAGTATTTT. Amino acids: CASSLDQGFFDTQYF.

This clonotype was recorded many times. This chain joins TRBV5-1 and TRBJ2-7; D is unresolved. V lost 4 bases, J lost 7 bases, and 15 bases lay in between. CDR1 is SGHRS and CDR2 is YFSETQ in the germline V gene. CDR3 length equals 13 residues. The CDR3 protein is CASSPEGFGEQYF. Written as DNA, the CDR3 is TGCGCCAGCAGCCCCGAAGGGTTTGGGGAGCAGTACTTC.

This clonotype appeared many times. The rearrangement joins TRBV6-5 to TRBJ1-3; D is possibly TRBD1 (6 bases). The V end was cut by 8 bases, the J end by 0 bases, with 11 bases between. The CDR3 spans 14 residues. Looked up from germline, CDR1 is MNHEY and CDR2 is SVGAGI. The DNA of the CDR3 is TGTGCCAGCCTCCAGGGGCGCTCTGGAAACACCATATATTTT. Protein product: CASLQGRSGNTIYF.

This clonotype was picked up many times. In DNA, the CDR3 is TGTGCCAGCAGCTTCTCCGGGACTCCAGATACGCAGTATTTT. It is translated as CASSFSGTPDTQYF. The chain carries TRBV7-9 and TRBJ2-3, with TRBD2 as a possible D gene (6 bases). V was trimmed by 3 bases and J by 4 bases, leaving 11 bases between them. The germline V gene encodes CDR1 SEHNR and CDR2 FQNEAQ (reference sequence). The CDR3 runs 14 residues. The variable domain in full, completed from reference TRBV7-9 and TRBJ2-3, reads DTGVSQNPRHKITKRGQNVTFRCDPISEHNRLYWYRQTLGQGPEFLTYFQNEAQLEKSRLLSDRFSAERPKGSFSTLEIQRTEQGDSAMYLCASSFSGTPDTQYFGPGTRLTVL.

This clonotype showed up many times. The V call is TRBV5-6, the J call TRBJ2-7; TRBD2 agrees at 9 bases. The CDR3 consists of 16 residues. From germline, CDR1 is SGHDT and CDR2 YYEEEE. Trimming cost V 3 bases and J 5 bases; bases outside gene matches: 12. CDR3 protein: CASSYLGGRAAHEQYF. The CDR3 DNA is TGTGCCAGCAGCTATCTTGGCGGGAGGGCCGCCCACGAGCAGTACTTC. The whole variable domain, filled in from reference TRBV5-6 and TRBJ2-7, reads DAGVTQSPTHLIKTRGQQVTLRCSPKSGHDTVSWYQQALGQGPQFIFQYYEEEERQRGNFPDRFSGHQFPNYSSELNVNALLLGDSALYLCASSYLGGRAAHEQYFGPGTRLTVT.

This clonotype appeared many times. The CDR3 reads CASSVTSGSSEQYF. The CDR3 coding sequence is TGTGCCAGCAGCGTAACCAGCGGGAGCTCCGAGCAGTACTTC. This chain links TRBV9 with TRBJ2-7, with TRBD2 matching over 8 bases. From germline, CDR1 is SGDLS and CDR2 YYNGEE. V shed 1 base, J shed 6 bases, and the junction held 6 bases outside the gene matches. The length of the CDR3 is 14 residues.

This clonotype was observed many times. This sequence joins TRBV6-6 and TRBJ2-3, with 11 bases that match TRBD2. The CDR3 has 16 residues. From germline, CDR1 is MNHNY and CDR2 SVGAGI (reference sequence). V was clipped by 6 bases and J by 3 bases; unmatched bases: 8. The CDR3, as DNA: TGTGCCAGCAGCTCCCGACTAGCGGGACAAACAGATACGCAGTATTTT. This encodes CASSSRLAGQTDTQYF.

The sample holds many counts of this clonotype. The CDR3 nucleotides are TGTGCCAGCAGTTTATCGCTGGGGGATGAAAAACTGTTTTTT. Protein sequence: CASSLSLGDEKLFF. The chain couples TRBV27 to TRBJ1-4; D possibly corresponds to TRBD1 (5 bases). The V end lost 0 bases, the J end lost 6 bases, and 8 bases lay between the germline ends. The length of the CDR3 is 14 residues. The germline CDR1 and CDR2 sequences are MNHEY and SMNVEV (reference sequence).

The chain employs TRBV30 and TRBJ1-2; D might be TRBD1 (6 bases). There are 14 residues in the CDR3. CDR1 and CDR2 from the germline V gene are GTSNPN and SVGIG (reference sequence). With 0 bases removed from V and 8 bases from J, the gap between germline ends came to 16 bases. The CDR3 DNA reads TGTGCCTGGAGTGTACAATCGGGGGCGCGGGGCTACACCTTC. It encodes CAWSVQSGARGYTF.

This clonotype was seen repeatedly, ten times or more. The V call is TRBV9, the J call TRBJ1-2; 7 bases are a match to TRBD1. This CDR3 contains 15 residues. Germline V gives CDR1 SGDLS, CDR2 YYNGEE. The junction had 6 bases not matched to a gene; V was cut back by 0 bases and J by 4 bases. CDR3 in amino acids: CASSVETRGAYGYTF. The CDR3 DNA is TGTGCCAGCAGCGTAGAGACCAGGGGGGCCTATGGCTACACCTTC. Full variable domain (remainder filled in from reference TRBV9 and TRBJ1-2): DSGVTQTPKHLITATGQRVTLRCSPRSGDLSVYWYQQSLDQGLQFLIQYYNGEERAKGNILERFSAQQFPDLHSELNLSSLELGDSALYFCASSVETRGAYGYTFGSGTRLTVV.

The gene calls are TRBV15 and TRBJ2-1; tentatively, D is TRBD1 (6 bases). The germline V gene encodes CDR1 LNHNV and CDR2 YYDKDF (reference sequence). Trimming took off 1 base at V and 3 bases at J, with 16 bases between the two ends. This CDR3 is 17 amino acids long. The DNA for the CDR3 is TGTGCCACCAGCAGAGGTATTTCCGGGACAAGCTACAATGAGCAGTTCTTC. Residues: CATSRGISGTSYNEQFF. Combining the CDR3 with reference TRBV15 and TRBJ2-1 gives the whole variable domain DAMVIQNPRYQVTQFGKPVTLSCSQTLNHNVMYWYQQKSSQAPKLLFHYYDKDFNNEADTPDNFQSRRPNTSFCFLDIRSPGLGDTAMYLCATSRGISGTSYNEQFFGPGTRLTVL.

Many counts were recorded for this clonotype. The chain is built from TRBV3-1 and TRBJ1-3, with D hard to call. The CDR3 has 13 residues. Germline V gene sequence: CDR1 LGHDT, CDR2 YNNKEL (reference sequence). Trimming removed 2 bases at V and 3 bases at J, with 5 bases between. As DNA, the CDR3 is TGTGCCAGCAGCCAATTCGGTGGAAACACCATATATTTT. Its translation is CASSQFGGNTIYF.

In the case of this clonotype: A much larger clonotype is one base distant, so this may be a read error. V and J are TRBV5-6 and TRBJ2-1; D may be TRBD2 (6 bases). V lost 0 bases and J lost 8, with 18 bases in between. The CDR3 contains 16 residues. From germline, CDR1 is SGHDT and CDR2 YYEEEE. This CDR3 reads CASSLGSGRWGDEQFF. CDR3 nucleotides: TGTGCCAGCAGCTTGGGTAGTGGGCGATGGGGGGATGAGCAGTTCTTC.

Comment on this clonotype: A read error may explain this, as a much larger clone is one base away. Here the CDR3 omits its conserved ending phenylalanine or tryptophan, so a read error is the likely source. The V and J genes are TRBV5-1 and TRBJ1-5; 7 bases are shared with TRBD1. The germline CDR1 and CDR2 sequences are SGHRS and YFSETQ. The trim removed 1 base at V and 3 bases at J, leaving 4 bases unmatched. CDR3 length equals 15 residues. CDR3: CASSLSGQANQPQHL. The CDR3 region has the DNA TGCGCCAGCAGCTTGTCTGGACAGGCCAATCAGCCCCAGCATCTT.

This clonotype was counted at least ten times. This sequence joins TRBV24-1 and TRBJ2-5; 9 nucleotides align to TRBD1. CDR1 KGHDR and CDR2 SFDVKD come from the germline V gene. The CDR3 has 19 residues. The V and J ends lost 3 bases and 5 bases, in that order; junction bases with no gene match: 18. CDR3 loop: CATSDRGADRGSNSETQYF. The CDR3 bases are TGTGCCACCAGTGATCGAGGGGCGGACAGGGGATCTAACTCTGAGACCCAGTACTTC.

The sample holds many counts of this clonotype. The J gene is TRBJ2-2, the V gene TRBV10-3, with 10 bases identical to TRBD2. CDR3 length: 16 residues. Germline loops: CDR1 ENHRY, CDR2 SYGVKD. Trimming removed 11 bases from V and 0 bases from J; junction bases left unmatched: 9. This CDR3 is CASESGRASNTGELFF. Here the CDR3 DNA reads TGTGCCTCGGAAAGCGGGAGGGCTTCGAACACCGGGGAGCTGTTTTTT.

V and J are TRBV5-1 and TRBJ1-1; D uncertain. The length of the CDR3 is 14 residues. The germline gives CDR1 SGHRS, CDR2 YFSETQ. Trimming removed 0 bases at V and 4 bases at J, with 10 bases between. Written as DNA, the CDR3 is TGCGCCAGCAGCTTGGGTCCGGGTAGCACTGAAGCTTTCTTT. Translating it yields CASSLGPGSTEAFF.

Many counts were recorded for this clonotype. The chain employs TRBV6-1 and TRBJ2-5; TRBD1 matches at 7 bases. The V segment lost 7 bases and the J segment 4 bases; nucleotides outside the gene matches: 3. This CDR3 contains 12 residues. Germline V gene sequence: CDR1 MNHNS, CDR2 SASEGT. CDR3 coding DNA: TGTGCCAGCAAGACAGGGAGAGAGACCCAGTACTTC. It specifies CASKTGRETQYF.

The sample holds many counts of this clonotype. The chain combines TRBV6-1 with TRBJ2-2; D call uncertain. The germline V gene encodes CDR1 MNHNS and CDR2 SASEGT. The V and J ends lost 0 bases and 5 bases respectively, with 4 bases between them. CDR3 length: 13 amino acids. This CDR3 reads CASSEAFTGELFF. DNA for the CDR3: TGTGCCAGCAGTGAAGCATTTACCGGGGAGCTGTTTTTT.

This clonotype was detected a few times. The germline gene is not matched at one end of the junction; a read error may be the cause. The chain carries TRBV19 and TRBJ2-5, with 10 bases aligning to TRBD1. CDR1 and CDR2 from the germline V gene are LNHDA and SQIVND (reference sequence). The CDR3 extends over 15 amino acids. CDR3 in DNA: TGTGCCAGTAGTATGGGGGACAGGGGCCAAGAGGCCCAGTACTTC. It yields the protein CASSMGDRGQEAQYF.

This clonotype was detected ten times or more. The chain has TRBV12-3 or TRBV12-4 and TRBJ2-5; weak D call: TRBD1 (6 bases). Trimming took 5 bases from V and 4 from J, leaving 11 bases between them. The CDR3 is 13 amino acids. The CDR3 DNA sequence: TGTGCCAGCAGTCGACAGGTATCAGAGACCCAGTACTTC. Translation gives CASSRQVSETQYF.

This clonotype was detected a few times. V gene TRBV18 combines with J gene TRBJ2-1, with 15 bases fitting TRBD2. Germline values: CDR1 KGHSH, CDR2 LQKENI. The J segment lost 8 bases and the V segment lost 3 bases, leaving 5 bases of the junction unmatched. This CDR3 contains 16 residues. CDR3 sequence reads: CASSPWTSGRAYEQFF. CDR3 sequence (DNA): TGTGCCAGCTCACCGTGGACTAGCGGGAGGGCGTATGAGCAGTTCTTC. The variable domain in full, completed from reference TRBV18 and TRBJ2-1, reads NAGVMQNPRHLVRRRGQEARLRCSPMKGHSHVYWYRQLPEEGLKFMVYLQKENIIDESGMPKERFSAEFPKEGPSILRIQQVVRGDSAAYFCASSPWTSGRAYEQFFGPGTRLTVL.

This chain connects TRBV28 to TRBJ2-7; 7 nucleotides align to TRBD2. J lost 2 bases, V lost 4 bases, and 5 bases had no gene match. The CDR3 has 14 amino acids. Germline V CDR1 and CDR2: MDHEN, SYDVKM. In DNA form, the CDR3 reads TGTGCCAGCAGTTCCGGGGGGTTAACCTACGAGCAGTACTTC. It specifies CASSSGGLTYEQYF.